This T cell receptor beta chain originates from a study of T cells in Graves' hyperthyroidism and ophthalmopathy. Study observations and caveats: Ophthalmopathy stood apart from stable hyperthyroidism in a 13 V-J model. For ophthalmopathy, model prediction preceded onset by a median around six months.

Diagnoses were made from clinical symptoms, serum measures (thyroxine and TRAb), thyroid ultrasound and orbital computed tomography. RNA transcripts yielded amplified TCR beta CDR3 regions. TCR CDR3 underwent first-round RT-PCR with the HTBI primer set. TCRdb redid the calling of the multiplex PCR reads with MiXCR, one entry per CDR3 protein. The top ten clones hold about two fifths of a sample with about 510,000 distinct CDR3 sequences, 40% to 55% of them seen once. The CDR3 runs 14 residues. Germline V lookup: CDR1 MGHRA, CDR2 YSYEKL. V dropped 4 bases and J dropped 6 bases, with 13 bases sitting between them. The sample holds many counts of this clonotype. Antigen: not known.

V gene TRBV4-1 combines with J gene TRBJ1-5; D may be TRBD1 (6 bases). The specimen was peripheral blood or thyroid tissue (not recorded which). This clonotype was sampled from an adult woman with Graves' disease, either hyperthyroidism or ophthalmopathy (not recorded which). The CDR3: CASSLQGTSQPQHF. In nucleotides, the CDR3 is TGCGCCAGCAGCCTCCAGGGGACTAGTCAGCCCCAGCATTTT.